These 29 T cell receptor beta chains were all obtained from the same sample, sequenced in a study of blood T cells in healthy people across ages. A second PCR, run for roughly 7 to 11 cycles, used a sample-barcoded 5' primer plus a J-beta primer mix. TCRdb reprocessed the 5' RACE reads with MiXCR, giving one entry per CDR3 protein. This table holds about 730,000 distinct CDR3 sequences, 35% to 45% found once. Material: blood. Receptors were obtained from a woman aged 55-70 years in good health.

This chain links TRBV7-2 with TRBJ2-7; possible D gene TRBD1, 5 bases. CDR1 is SGHTA, CDR2 FQGNSA, per germline. The CDR3 has 16 amino acids. V dropped 2 bases and J dropped 0 bases, with 14 bases sitting between them. The CDR3 loop reads CASSLSGAGNSYEQYF. CDR3 DNA: TGTGCCAGCAGCTTAAGTGGGGCAGGGAACTCCTACGAGCAGTACTTC.

The sample holds a few counts of this clonotype. The genes are TRBV20-1 and TRBJ1-6; no clear D gene. Germline V gene data show CDR1 as DFQATT and CDR2 as SNEGSKA (reference sequence). V was trimmed by 0 bases and J by 7 bases, leaving 4 bases between them. There are 12 residues in the CDR3. This CDR3 is CSARDGNSPLHF. The CDR3 region has the DNA TGCAGTGCTAGAGACGGAAATTCACCCCTCCACTTT.

This clonotype has only a few counts. The J gene is TRBJ2-1, the V gene TRBV29-1; the D is unclear. The CDR3 loop spans 12 amino acids. From germline, CDR1 is SQVTM and CDR2 ANQGSEA. V was clipped by 8 bases and J by 8 bases, with 16 bases between them. The CDR3 loop is CSPSVGGDEQFF. CDR3 coding DNA: TGCAGCCCCTCGGTTGGTGGGGATGAGCAGTTCTTC.

The DNA of the CDR3 is TGCAGCGTTTCCGGGACAGTGAACACTGAAGCTTTCTTT. It codes for CSVSGTVNTEAFF. V usage is TRBV29-1 and J usage is TRBJ1-1, with TRBD1 identical over 7 bases. The CDR3 extends over 13 amino acids. Germline V gene sequence: CDR1 SQVTM, CDR2 ANQGSEA. With V trimmed by 5 bases and J by 0 bases, 3 bases remained unmatched.

The chain couples TRBV6-5 to TRBJ2-7; possibly TRBD1 for D (6 bases). V lost 9 bases and J 6 bases, leaving 21 bases between the germline ends. Germline values: CDR1 MNHEY, CDR2 SVGAGI. This CDR3 has 14 residues. The CDR3, as DNA: TGTGCCAGTAAATCCCCGGGACAAGTTTCCGAGCAGTACTTC. This codes for CASKSPGQVSEQYF.

This clonotype was seen a few times. The chain uses TRBV3-1 and TRBJ1-2; D not certain. Germline V gene data show CDR1 as LGHDT and CDR2 as YNNKEL (reference sequence). The V end lost 3 bases, the J end lost 0 bases, and 11 bases lay between the germline ends. The CDR3 extends over 15 amino acids. CDR3 sequence reads: CASSHNQLANYGYTF. DNA of the CDR3: TGTGCCAGCAGCCATAACCAGCTAGCTAACTATGGCTACACCTTC.

V is TRBV7-2 and J is TRBJ1-5; the D is unclear. CDR1 and CDR2 (germline): SGHTA, FQGNSA. The CDR3 spans 15 residues. V lost 5 bases, J lost 5 bases, and 16 bases lay in between. This CDR3 reads CASSPTPGMHQPQHF. Here the CDR3 DNA reads TGTGCCAGCAGCCCCACCCCGGGAATGCATCAGCCCCAGCATTTT.

This clonotype was detected a few times. V gene TRBV7-2 combines with J gene TRBJ1-2; 7 bases line up with TRBD1. Trimming removed 5 bases from V and 8 bases from J; junction bases left unmatched: 8. The germline gives CDR1 SGHTA, CDR2 FQGNSA. The CDR3 spans 13 residues. The CDR3 spells CASSQGGASGYTF. The CDR3 DNA sequence: TGTGCCAGCAGCCAGGGGGGGGCGTCCGGCTACACCTTC.

This clonotype was seen only a few times. This chain links TRBV18 with TRBJ2-5, with D perhaps matching TRBD1 (6 bases). Trimming took off 1 base at V and 4 bases at J, with 22 bases between the two ends. Germline V gene lookup returns CDR1 KGHSH and CDR2 LQKENI. This CDR3 contains 18 residues. CDR3 region: CASSPLGVVVGGVETQYF. For the CDR3, the DNA is TGTGCCAGCTCACCACTTGGGGTCGTCGTAGGGGGAGTAGAGACCCAGTACTTC.

The chain joins TRBV20-1 to TRBJ2-7; no clear D gene. The V end was cut by 2 bases, the J end by 4 bases, with 15 bases between. Per the germline V gene, CDR1 is DFQATT and CDR2 is SNEGSKA (reference sequence). The CDR3 has 14 amino acids. CDR3 DNA: TGCAGTGCTAGAAGTTTGACAACCACTTACGAGCAGTACTTC. It specifies CSARSLTTTYEQYF.

This clonotype came up a few times. The gene calls are TRBV20-1 and TRBJ2-3; weak D call: TRBD2 (6 bases). Trimming removed 6 bases at V and 0 bases at J, with 7 bases between. The CDR3 is 12 residues long. CDR1 is DFQATT and CDR2 is SNEGSKA in the germline V gene (reference sequence). The CDR3 spells CSAGTSTDTQYF. DNA for the CDR3: TGCAGTGCCGGGACTAGCACAGATACGCAGTATTTT.

In the case of this clonotype: The DNA is omitted, as the CDR3 cannot be located on it reliably, and the CDR3 follows TCRdb's listing. The gene calls are TRBV27 and TRBJ2-5; the table calls TRBD1, which could not be checked here. The CDR3 is 15 amino acids in total, end residues counted. The germline CDR1 and CDR2 sequences are MNHEY and SMNVEV (reference sequence). CDR3 region: CASSSSGAQSHEQYF.

V is TRBV20-1 and J is TRBJ2-3; D may be TRBD2 (6 bases). Trimming pared 0 bases from V and 2 bases from J, leaving 15 bases between. Germline loops: CDR1 DFQATT, CDR2 SNEGSKA (reference sequence). The CDR3 totals 16 residues. CDR3 amino acids: CSARDLIGSDTDTQYF. CDR3 nucleotide sequence: TGCAGTGCTAGAGATCTGATCGGGAGTGACACAGATACGCAGTATTTT.

As concerns this clonotype: Given a much more abundant clone one base away, this may be a read error. V usage is TRBV10-3 and J usage is TRBJ2-7; D unresolved. Germline loops: CDR1 ENHRY, CDR2 SYGVKD. V lost 0 bases, J lost 7 bases, and 7 bases lay in between. This CDR3 is 12 amino acids long. The CDR3 DNA follows: TGTGCCATCAGTGAGTCTCGGCCAGAGCAGTACTTC. Its translation: CAISESRPEQYF.

The rearrangement uses TRBV20-1 and TRBJ1-2, with 7 nucleotides matching TRBD1. CDR1 DFQATT and CDR2 SNEGSKA come from the germline V gene (reference sequence). The CDR3 is 14 residues long. With V trimmed by 0 bases and J by 8 bases, 9 bases remained unmatched. In DNA form, the CDR3 reads TGCAGTGCTAGAGAGGCCCCGACAGGGAGGGGCTACACCTTC. Translated, it gives CSAREAPTGRGYTF.

Many counts were recorded for this clonotype. The rearrangement links TRBV13 to TRBJ2-7; 12 bases are a match to TRBD1. CDR1 PRHDT and CDR2 FYEKMQ come from the germline V gene (reference sequence). V shed 4 bases and J 6 bases; nucleotides not matched to a gene: 10. The CDR3 is 16 amino acids. CDR3 DNA: TGTGCCAGCAGCTCGTTGCGGGACAGGGGGCGCGGCGAGCAGTACTTC. Its protein is CASSSLRDRGRGEQYF.

This clonotype has a count of ten or more. This chain links TRBV7-8 with TRBJ2-3; 11 bases match TRBD1. Germline V gives CDR1 SGHVS, CDR2 FQNEAQ. The CDR3 loop spans 16 amino acids. V lost 1 base to trimming and J lost 6 bases; unmatched junction nucleotides: 6. The CDR3 spells CASSLGTGGGWDTQYF. DNA for the CDR3: TGTGCCAGCAGCTTAGGGACAGGGGGCGGTTGGGATACGCAGTATTTT.

This clonotype was observed at least ten times. The rearrangement links TRBV27 to TRBJ2-1; TRBD1 matches 9 bases. Germline values: CDR1 MNHEY, CDR2 SMNVEV (reference sequence). The CDR3 covers 15 residues. The J segment lost 3 bases and the V segment lost 4 bases, leaving 4 bases of the junction unmatched. The CDR3 DNA is TGTGCCAGCAGTTCCGGGACAGGGAACTACAATGAGCAGTTCTTC. Residues: CASSSGTGNYNEQFF.

This clonotype came up once. The chain employs TRBV10-3 and TRBJ1-6; 7 positions agree with TRBD1. In germline, CDR1 is ENHRY, CDR2 SYGVKD. V lost 8 bases, J lost 6 bases, and 7 bases stayed unmatched. The CDR3 totals 14 residues. CDR3 in amino acids: CAIVKTGTNSPLHF. The CDR3 nucleotides read TGTGCCATCGTCAAGACAGGGACTAATTCACCCCTCCACTTT.

This clonotype was picked up a small number of times. The V call is TRBV2, the J call TRBJ1-5; D is ambiguous. Trimming stripped 7 bases from V and 4 bases from J, with 17 bases between. CDR1 SNHLY and CDR2 FYNNEI come from the germline V gene. The CDR3 is 15 residues long. Here the CDR3 reads CASTPTSAVNQPQHF. The CDR3 region has the DNA TGTGCCAGCACCCCGACGTCGGCAGTGAATCAGCCCCAGCATTTT.

This chain joins TRBV27 and TRBJ1-2; D possibly corresponds to TRBD1 (5 bases). The CDR3 runs 14 residues. Trimming took off 5 bases at V and 0 bases at J, with 10 bases between the two ends. CDR1 is MNHEY and CDR2 is SMNVEV in the germline V gene (reference sequence). CDR3 coding DNA: TGTGCCAGCAGTCTGACAGCAGCTAACTATGGCTACACCTTC. Its translation: CASSLTAANYGYTF.

The chain couples TRBV20-1 to TRBJ2-7, with no clear D. Germline V gives CDR1 DFQATT, CDR2 SNEGSKA (reference sequence). V gave up 3 bases and J gave up 5 bases, with 11 bases separating them. The CDR3 spans 12 residues. CDR3 loop: CSASFDIHEQYF. In nucleotides, the CDR3 is TGCAGTGCTAGTTTCGACATCCACGAGCAGTACTTC.

This clonotype has just a few counts. The chain carries TRBV3-1 and TRBJ2-4; D is uncertain. The CDR3 covers 16 residues. Deletions cut 1 base from V and 0 bases from J, with 10 bases between. Germline V gene sequence: CDR1 LGHDT, CDR2 YNNKEL (reference sequence). The CDR3 bases are TGTGCCAGCAGCCAAGTGAGCAGCGAAGCCAAAAACATTCAGTACTTC. Amino acids: CASSQVSSEAKNIQYF.

The chain uses TRBV6-6 and TRBJ2-7; 9 positions agree with TRBD1. Unmatched junction bases numbered 14, after V lost 4 bases and J lost 7 bases. The CDR3 spans 16 residues. Germline V CDR1 and CDR2: MNHNY, SVGAGI (reference sequence). CDR3: CASSSSGTGKGHEQYF. CDR3 in DNA: TGTGCCAGCAGTTCCTCCGGGACAGGGAAGGGCCATGAGCAGTACTTC.

This chain joins TRBV30 and TRBJ1-4, with D unclear. Trimming left V 0 bases short and J 5 bases short, with 7 bases between. Per the germline V gene, CDR1 is GTSNPN and CDR2 is SVGIG (reference sequence). The CDR3 runs to 13 residues. The CDR3: CAWSVQQNEKLFF. The CDR3 DNA follows: TGTGCCTGGAGTGTACAACAGAATGAAAAACTGTTTTTT. Filled out from reference TRBV30 and TRBJ1-4, the complete variable domain reads SQTIHQWPATLVQPVGSPLSLECTVEGTSNPNLYWYRQAAGRGLQLLFYSVGIGQISSEVPQNLSASRPQDRQFILSSKKLLLSDSGFYLCAWSVQQNEKLFFGSGTQLSVL.

In its sample, this clonotype was seen many times. The chain joins TRBV7-2 to TRBJ2-1, with TRBD2 as a possible D gene (6 bases). The length of the CDR3 is 20 residues. V was trimmed by 5 bases and J by 0 bases, leaving 26 bases between them. The germline V gene has CDR1 SGHTA and CDR2 FQGNSA. CDR3 residues: CASSLPRGTSTASSYNEQFF. CDR3 DNA sequence: TGTGCCAGCAGCCTCCCACGGGGGACTTCGACTGCCAGCTCCTACAATGAGCAGTTCTTC.

For the CDR3, the DNA is TGCGCCAGCAGCGAACTAGCGGGGGGTCTCTACAATGAGCAGTACTTC. Its translation: CASSELAGGLYNEQYF. The V gene is TRBV5-1, the J gene TRBJ2-7; the match to TRBD2 covers 12 bases. V trimming: 4 bases; J trimming: 7 bases; junction bases outside the gene matches: 12. The CDR3 runs to 16 residues. Germline CDR1 is SGHRS and CDR2 is YFSETQ.

Written as DNA, the CDR3 is TGCAGTGCAAAGAGGGTGGACAGAGGGGAGGCCCAGTACTTC. Translation: CSAKRVDRGEAQYF. V and J are TRBV20-1 and TRBJ2-5; D is perhaps TRBD1 or TRBD2 (6 bases each). Per germline, CDR1 DFQATT and CDR2 SNEGSKA (reference sequence). The CDR3 totals 14 residues. V was clipped by 6 bases and J by 9 bases, with 23 bases between them.

The chain carries TRBV12-3 or TRBV12-4 and TRBJ2-5; either TRBD1 or TRBD2 may fit D (5 bases each). The CDR3 has 13 amino acids. V lost 5 bases to trimming and J lost 4 bases, with 11 bases between them. In nucleotides, the CDR3 is TGTGCCAGCAGTCGGGACCTCGGAGAGACCCAGTACTTC. It is translated as CASSRDLGETQYF.